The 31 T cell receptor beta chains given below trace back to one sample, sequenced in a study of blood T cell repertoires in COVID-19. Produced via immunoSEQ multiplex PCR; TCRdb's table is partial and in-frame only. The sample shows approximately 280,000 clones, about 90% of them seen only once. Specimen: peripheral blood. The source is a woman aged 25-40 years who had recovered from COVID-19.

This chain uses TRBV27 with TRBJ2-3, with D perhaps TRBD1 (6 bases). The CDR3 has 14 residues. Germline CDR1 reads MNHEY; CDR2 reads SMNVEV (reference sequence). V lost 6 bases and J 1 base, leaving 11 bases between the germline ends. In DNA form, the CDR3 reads TGTGCCAGCAGGTCTCGGACAGGCACAGATACGCAGTATTTT. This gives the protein CASRSRTGTDTQYF.

For the CDR3, the DNA is TGTGCCAGCAGCATACCTGGGACTAGCGGCACAGATACGCAGTATTTT. This codes for CASSIPGTSGTDTQYF. The chain is built from TRBV5-5 and TRBJ2-3, with 10 nucleotides matching TRBD2. The CDR3 sequence is 16 residues long. Trimming took 4 bases from V and 1 from J; bases not matched to a gene: 6. Germline V lookup: CDR1 SGHKS, CDR2 YYEKEE (reference sequence).

The CDR3 here is CASTPARTRLNNEQFF. In DNA, the CDR3 is TGTGCCAGCACCCCCGCTAGGACTCGACTTAACAATGAGCAGTTCTTC. The rearrangement joins TRBV11-2 to TRBJ2-1, with a weak D call TRBD2 (5 bases). This CDR3 region has 16 residues. V was pared by 7 bases and J by 5 bases, with 21 bases between. Germline CDR1 SGHAT, CDR2 FQNNGV.

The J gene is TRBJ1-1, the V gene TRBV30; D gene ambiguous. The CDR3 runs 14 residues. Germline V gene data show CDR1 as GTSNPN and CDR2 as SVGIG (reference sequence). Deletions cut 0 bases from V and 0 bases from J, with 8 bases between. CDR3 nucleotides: TGTGCCTGGAGTGTTTTGTCAGTGAACACTGAAGCTTTCTTT. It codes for CAWSVLSVNTEAFF. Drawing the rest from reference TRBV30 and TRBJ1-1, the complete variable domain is SQTIHQWPATLVQPVGSPLSLECTVEGTSNPNLYWYRQAAGRGLQLLFYSVGIGQISSEVPQNLSASRPQDRQFILSSKKLLLSDSGFYLCAWSVLSVNTEAFFGQGTRLTVV.

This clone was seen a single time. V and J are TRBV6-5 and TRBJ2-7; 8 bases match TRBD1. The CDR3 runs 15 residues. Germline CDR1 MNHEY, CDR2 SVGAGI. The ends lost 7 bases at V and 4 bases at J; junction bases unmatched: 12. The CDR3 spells CASKREETGDYEQYF. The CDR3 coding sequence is TGTGCCAGCAAGAGAGAAGAGACAGGGGATTACGAGCAGTACTTC.

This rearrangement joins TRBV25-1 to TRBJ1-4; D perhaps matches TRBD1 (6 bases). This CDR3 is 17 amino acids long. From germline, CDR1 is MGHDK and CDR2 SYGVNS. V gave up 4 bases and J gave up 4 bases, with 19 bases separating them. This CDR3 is CASSGGRDTAINEKLFF. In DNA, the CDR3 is TGTGCCAGCAGTGGGGGCCGGGACACGGCCATTAATGAAAAACTGTTTTTT.

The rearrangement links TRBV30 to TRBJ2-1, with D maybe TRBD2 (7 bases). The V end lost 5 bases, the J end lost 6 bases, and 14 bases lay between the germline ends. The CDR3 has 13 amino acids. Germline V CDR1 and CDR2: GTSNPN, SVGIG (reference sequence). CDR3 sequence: CAWAVGGPNEQFF. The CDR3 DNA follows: TGTGCCTGGGCGGTGGGGGGGCCCAATGAGCAGTTCTTC.

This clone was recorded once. The DNA for the CDR3 is TGTGCCAGCACCTCCATTCGGGGCGGGGAGCAGTATTTT. Translating it yields CASTSIRGGEQYF. The chain is built from TRBV7-2 and TRBJ2-3; D possibly corresponds to TRBD2 (6 bases). V was clipped by 7 bases and J by 11 bases, with 19 bases between them. Germline CDR1 and CDR2: SGHTA and FQGNSA. This CDR3 contains 13 residues.

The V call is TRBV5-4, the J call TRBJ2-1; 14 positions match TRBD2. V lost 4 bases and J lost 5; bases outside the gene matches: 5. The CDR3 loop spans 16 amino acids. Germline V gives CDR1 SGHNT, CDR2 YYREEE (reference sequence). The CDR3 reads CASSPEGLAGDNEQFF. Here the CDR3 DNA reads TGTGCCAGCAGCCCGGAGGGACTAGCGGGAGACAATGAGCAGTTCTTC. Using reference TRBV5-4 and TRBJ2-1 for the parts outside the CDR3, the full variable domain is ETGVTQSPTHLIKTRGQQVTLRCSSQSGHNTVSWYQQALGQGPQFIFQYYREEENGRGNFPPRFSGLQFPNYSSELNVNALELDDSALYLCASSPEGLAGDNEQFFGPGTRLTVL.

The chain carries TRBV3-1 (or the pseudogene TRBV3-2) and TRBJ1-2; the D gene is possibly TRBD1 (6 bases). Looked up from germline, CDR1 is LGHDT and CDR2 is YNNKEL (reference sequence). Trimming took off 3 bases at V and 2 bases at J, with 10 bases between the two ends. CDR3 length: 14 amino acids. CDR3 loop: CASSHRQANYGYTF. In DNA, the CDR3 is TGTGCCAGCAGCCACCGACAGGCCAACTATGGCTACACCTTC.

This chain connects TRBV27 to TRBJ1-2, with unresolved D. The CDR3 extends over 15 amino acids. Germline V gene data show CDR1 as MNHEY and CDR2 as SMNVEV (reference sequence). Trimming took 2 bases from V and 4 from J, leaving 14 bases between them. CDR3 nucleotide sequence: TGTGCCAGCAGTTTAGACCCAGACTTTTTCTATGGCTACACCTTC. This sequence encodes CASSLDPDFFYGYTF.

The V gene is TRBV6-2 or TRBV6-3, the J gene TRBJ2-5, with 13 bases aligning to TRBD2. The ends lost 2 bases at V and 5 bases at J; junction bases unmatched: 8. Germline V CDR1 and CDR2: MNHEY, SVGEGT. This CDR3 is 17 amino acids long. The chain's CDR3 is CASSYPTSGGPWETQYF. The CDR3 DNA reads TGTGCCAGCAGTTACCCGACTAGCGGGGGGCCGTGGGAGACCCAGTACTTC.

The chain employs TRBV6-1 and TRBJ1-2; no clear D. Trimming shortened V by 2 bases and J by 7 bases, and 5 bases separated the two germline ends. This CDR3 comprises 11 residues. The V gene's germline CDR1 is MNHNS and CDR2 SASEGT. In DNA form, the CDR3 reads TGTGCCAGCAGTGAATCCCTTGGCTACACCTTC. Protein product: CASSESLGYTF.

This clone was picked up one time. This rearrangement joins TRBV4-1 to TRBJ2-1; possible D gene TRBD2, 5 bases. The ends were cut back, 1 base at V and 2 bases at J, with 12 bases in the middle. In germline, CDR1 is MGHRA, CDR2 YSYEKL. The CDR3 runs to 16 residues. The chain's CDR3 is CASSQGTARAYNEQFF. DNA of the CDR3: TGCGCCAGCAGCCAAGGGACCGCGAGGGCCTACAATGAGCAGTTCTTC.

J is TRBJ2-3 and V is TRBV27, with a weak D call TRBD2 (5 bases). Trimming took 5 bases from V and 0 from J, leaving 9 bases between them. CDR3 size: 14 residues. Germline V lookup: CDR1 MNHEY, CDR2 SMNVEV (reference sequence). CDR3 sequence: CASSIGGSTDTQYF. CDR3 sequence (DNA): TGTGCCAGCAGTATTGGCGGGAGCACAGATACGCAGTATTTT.

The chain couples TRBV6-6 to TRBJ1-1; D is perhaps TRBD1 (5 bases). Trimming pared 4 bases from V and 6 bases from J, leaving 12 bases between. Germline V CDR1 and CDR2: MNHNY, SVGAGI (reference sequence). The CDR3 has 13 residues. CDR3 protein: CASSSAGAAEAFF. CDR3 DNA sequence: TGTGCCAGCAGTTCCGCTGGGGCAGCTGAAGCTTTCTTT.

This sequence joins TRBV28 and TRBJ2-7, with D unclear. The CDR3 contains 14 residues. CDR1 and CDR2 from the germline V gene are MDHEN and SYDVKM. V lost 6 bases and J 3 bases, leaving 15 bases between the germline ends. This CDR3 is CASSKPEELYEQYF. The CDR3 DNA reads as TGTGCCAGCAGCAAGCCCGAGGAACTCTACGAGCAGTACTTC. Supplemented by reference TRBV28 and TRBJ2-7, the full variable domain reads DVKVTQSSRYLVKRTGEKVFLECVQDMDHENMFWYRQDPGLGLRLIYFSYDVKMKEKGDIPEGYSVSREKKERFSLILESASTNQTSMYLCASSKPEELYEQYFGPGTRLTVT.

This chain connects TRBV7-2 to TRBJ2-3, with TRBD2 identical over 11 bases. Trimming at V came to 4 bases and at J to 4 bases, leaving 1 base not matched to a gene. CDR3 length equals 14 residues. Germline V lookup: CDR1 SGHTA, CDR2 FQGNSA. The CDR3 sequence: CASSSGLAADTQYF. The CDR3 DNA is TGTGCCAGCAGCTCGGGACTAGCGGCAGATACGCAGTATTTT.

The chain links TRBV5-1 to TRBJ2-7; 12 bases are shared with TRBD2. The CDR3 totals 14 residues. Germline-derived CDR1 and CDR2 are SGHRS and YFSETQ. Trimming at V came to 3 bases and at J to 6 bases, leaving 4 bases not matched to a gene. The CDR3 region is CASSSTSGSIEQYF. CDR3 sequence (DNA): TGCGCCAGCAGCTCGACTAGCGGGAGTATCGAGCAGTACTTC.

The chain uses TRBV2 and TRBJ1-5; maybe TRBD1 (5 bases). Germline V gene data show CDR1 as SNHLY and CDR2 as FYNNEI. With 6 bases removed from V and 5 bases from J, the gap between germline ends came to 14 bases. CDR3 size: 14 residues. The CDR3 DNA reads TGTGCCAGCAGCGACGGGCAGGGATATCAGCCCCAGCATTTT. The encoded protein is CASSDGQGYQPQHF.

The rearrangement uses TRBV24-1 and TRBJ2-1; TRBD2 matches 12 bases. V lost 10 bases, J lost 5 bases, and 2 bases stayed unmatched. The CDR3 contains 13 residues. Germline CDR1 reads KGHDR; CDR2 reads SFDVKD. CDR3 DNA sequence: TGTGCCACGCGGACTAGCGGGGACAATGAGCAGTTCTTC. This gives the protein CATRTSGDNEQFF.

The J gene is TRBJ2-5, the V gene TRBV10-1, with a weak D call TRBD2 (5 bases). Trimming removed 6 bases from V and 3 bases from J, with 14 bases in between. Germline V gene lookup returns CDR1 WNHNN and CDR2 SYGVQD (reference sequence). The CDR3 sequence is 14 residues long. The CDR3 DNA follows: TGCGCCAGCAGCCGGGATAGTTCCGAAGAGACCCAGTACTTC. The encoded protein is CASSRDSSEETQYF.

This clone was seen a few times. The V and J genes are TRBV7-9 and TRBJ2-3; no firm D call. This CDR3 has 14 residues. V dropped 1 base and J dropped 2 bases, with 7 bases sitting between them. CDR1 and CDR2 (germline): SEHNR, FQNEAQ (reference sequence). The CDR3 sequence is CASSLGSNTDTQYF. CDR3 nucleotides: TGTGCCAGCAGCTTAGGGAGCAACACAGATACGCAGTATTTT.

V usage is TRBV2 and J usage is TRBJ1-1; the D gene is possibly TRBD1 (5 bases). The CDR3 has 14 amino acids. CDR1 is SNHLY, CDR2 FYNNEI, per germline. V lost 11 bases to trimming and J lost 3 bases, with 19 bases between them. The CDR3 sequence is CAGGTRGSDTEAFF. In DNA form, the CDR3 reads TGTGCCGGAGGGACTAGGGGCTCGGACACTGAAGCTTTCTTT.

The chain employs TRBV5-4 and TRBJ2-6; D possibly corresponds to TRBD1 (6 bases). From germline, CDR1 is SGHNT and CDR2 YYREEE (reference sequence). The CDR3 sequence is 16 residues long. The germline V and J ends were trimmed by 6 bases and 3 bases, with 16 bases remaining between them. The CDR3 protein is CASTSTGGGGANVLTF. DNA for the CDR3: TGTGCCAGCACCTCGACAGGAGGCGGTGGGGCCAACGTCCTGACTTTC.

DNA for the CDR3: TGTGCCAGCAGCCAAGCCAGCCGAAGCGTGGCTGAAGCTTTCTTT. This translates into CASSQASRSVAEAFF. The genes are TRBV3-1 (or the pseudogene TRBV3-2) and TRBJ1-1; D not certain. The CDR3 extends over 15 amino acids. The germline V gene has CDR1 LGHDT and CDR2 YNNKEL (reference sequence). V gave up 1 base and J gave up 6 bases, with 15 bases separating them.

The CDR3, as DNA: TGTGCCAGCACCCAGGGGGGACAGGCCACCGAGCAGTACTTC. It encodes CASTQGGQATEQYF. The chain uses TRBV28 and TRBJ2-7; TRBD1 matches at 8 bases. This CDR3 is built from 14 residues. The trim removed 7 bases at V and 6 bases at J, leaving 11 bases unmatched. Germline V lookup: CDR1 MDHEN, CDR2 SYDVKM.

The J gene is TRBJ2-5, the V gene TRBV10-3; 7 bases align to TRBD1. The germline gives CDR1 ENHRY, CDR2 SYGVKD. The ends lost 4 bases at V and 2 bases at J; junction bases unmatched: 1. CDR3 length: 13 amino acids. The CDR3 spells CAISAGQQETQYF. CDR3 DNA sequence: TGTGCCATCAGTGCGGGACAGCAAGAGACCCAGTACTTC.

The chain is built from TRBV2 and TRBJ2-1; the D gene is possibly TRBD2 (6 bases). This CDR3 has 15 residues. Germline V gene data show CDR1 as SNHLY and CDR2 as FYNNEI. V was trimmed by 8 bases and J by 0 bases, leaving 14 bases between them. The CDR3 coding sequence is TGTGCCAGCGCGAGGGACTCGAGCTCCTACAATGAGCAGTTCTTC. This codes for CASARDSSSYNEQFF. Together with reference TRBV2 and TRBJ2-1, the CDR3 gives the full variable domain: EPEVTQTPSHQVTQMGQEVILRCVPISNHLYFYWYRQILGQKVEFLVSFYNNEISEKSEIFDDQFSVERPDGSNFTLKIRSTKLEDSAMYFCASARDSSSYNEQFFGPGTRLTVL.

Here the CDR3 reads CSAQGAGWEQYF. The CDR3 DNA is TGCAGCGCACAGGGGGCAGGTTGGGAGCAGTACTTC. The chain joins TRBV29-1 to TRBJ2-7; 9 bases line up with TRBD1. The junction had 8 bases not matched to a gene; V was cut back by 7 bases and J by 7 bases. Germline V gives CDR1 SQVTM, CDR2 ANQGSEA. There are 12 residues in the CDR3.

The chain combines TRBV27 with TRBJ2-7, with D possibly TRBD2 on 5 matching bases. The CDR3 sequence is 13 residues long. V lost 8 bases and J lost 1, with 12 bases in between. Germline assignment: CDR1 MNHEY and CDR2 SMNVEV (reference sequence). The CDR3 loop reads CASRVAQSYEQYF. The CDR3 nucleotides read TGTGCCAGCCGAGTAGCGCAATCCTACGAGCAGTACTTC.